This T cell receptor (beta chain) was found in a study of blood T cells in healthy people across ages. Overall study findings and caveats: Roughly linear declines in TCR beta diversity per million T cells occurred with age. The percentage of naive T cells correlated strongly with TCR beta diversity.

This clonotype has just a few counts. No antigen is known for it. There were healthy Caucasian individuals from Russia, aged about 6 to 90, serving as donors. Trimming took off 5 bases at V and 4 bases at J, with 15 bases between the two ends. This CDR3 region has 14 residues. Germline CDR1 reads DFQATT; CDR2 reads SNEGSKA (reference sequence). Alongside a J-beta primer mix, a sample-barcoded 5' primer served in a second PCR lasting about 6 to 11 cycles. One entry per CDR3 protein results from TCRdb running MiXCR on the 5' RACE reads. The sample lists 950,000 to 1,200,000 distinct CDR3 sequences, around two fifths occurring once.

The chain is built from TRBV20-1 and TRBJ1-5; D is possibly TRBD1 (5 bases). This receptor was identified in a young man in good health. Sequences were obtained from blood. The chain's CDR3 is CSAPITAGNQPQHF. The CDR3 bases are TGCAGTGCTCCAATTACCGCAGGGAATCAGCCCCAGCATTTT.